These 6 T cell receptor beta chains were all obtained from the same sample, sequenced in a study of T cells in Graves' hyperthyroidism and ophthalmopathy. There were TCR beta CDR3 regions amplified from RNA transcripts. Carried out on the TCR CDR3, a first-round RT-PCR used the HTBI primer set. TCRdb itself ran the multiplex PCR reads through MiXCR, one entry per CDR3 protein. Here the sample spans roughly 500,000 distinct CDR3 sequences, around a fifth being singletons. Specimen: blood. Receptor source: a woman in her 70s with Graves' ophthalmopathy.

This clonotype has only a few counts. The chain employs TRBV15 and TRBJ2-7, with D perhaps matching TRBD1 (5 bases). Per the germline V gene, CDR1 is LNHNV and CDR2 is YYDKDF (reference sequence). The CDR3 totals 16 residues. V was trimmed by 1 base and J by 5 bases, leaving 18 bases between them. The CDR3 DNA is TGTGCCACCAGCAGAGCCTGGGTGCAGGGTGCGGACGAGCAGTACTTC. Translating gives CATSRAWVQGADEQYF.

This clonotype was counted a few times. The rearrangement uses TRBV5-5 and TRBJ2-5, with 8 bases that match TRBD1. V shed 3 bases, J shed 4 bases, and the junction held 5 bases outside the gene matches. The CDR3 sequence is 14 residues long. Germline-derived CDR1 and CDR2 are SGHKS and YYEKEE (reference sequence). The CDR3 DNA sequence: TGTGCCAGCAGCTGGCTCAGGGGGCCAGAGACCCAGTACTTC. Encoded protein: CASSWLRGPETQYF.

The gene calls are TRBV18 and TRBJ2-3; D ambiguous. Germline lookup yields CDR1 KGHSH and CDR2 LQKENI. V was cut by 0 bases and J by 0 bases, with 7 bases left in between. The CDR3 is 15 amino acids. CDR3: CASSPPGVSTDTQYF. CDR3 sequence (DNA): TGTGCCAGCTCACCACCTGGGGTCAGCACAGATACGCAGTATTTT.

The chain employs TRBV6-4 and TRBJ2-1, with 14 bases matching TRBD2. This CDR3 region has 17 residues. J was trimmed by 12 bases and V by 5 bases; bases with no gene match: 15. Germline CDR1 MRHNA, CDR2 SNTAGT. The CDR3 loop reads CASSLIGTSGSRGRQFF. The DNA for the CDR3 is TGTGCCAGCAGTTTGATAGGGACTAGCGGGAGTAGGGGGAGGCAGTTCTTC.

This clonotype has at least ten counts. The chain combines TRBV6-1 with TRBJ2-5, with 8 nucleotides matching TRBD1. Per the germline V gene, CDR1 is MNHNS and CDR2 is SASEGT. The CDR3 length is 14 residues. After removal of 6 bases from V and 1 base from J, the junction contained 4 bases not matched to a gene. The CDR3 sequence: CASRNRGSQETQYF. The CDR3 nucleotides read TGTGCCAGCAGAAACAGGGGGTCCCAAGAGACCCAGTACTTC.

The chain combines TRBV5-5 with TRBJ1-4; D uncertain. Trimming cost V 2 bases and J 4 bases, with 12 bases left between them. From germline, CDR1 is SGHKS and CDR2 YYEKEE (reference sequence). The CDR3 is 15 residues long. The CDR3 sequence: CASSFTPGHNEKLFF. CDR3 sequence (DNA): TGTGCCAGCAGCTTCACTCCCGGGCATAATGAAAAACTGTTTTTT. Variable domain in full (rest from reference TRBV5-5 and TRBJ1-4): DAGVTQSPTHLIKTRGQQVTLRCSPISGHKSVSWYQQVLGQGPQFIFQYYEKEERGRGNFPDRFSARQFPNYSSELNVNALLLGDSALYLCASSFTPGHNEKLFFGSGTQLSVL.